This T cell receptor (beta chain) was sequenced in a study of blood T cells in healthy people across ages. The V end was cut by 0 bases, the J end by 4 bases, with 15 bases between. In germline, CDR1 is DFQATT, CDR2 SNEGSKA (reference sequence). The CDR3 loop spans 15 amino acids. Isolation of PBMCs gave at least 6.5 million cells per sample. A J-beta primer mix and a sample-barcoded 5' primer were used in a second PCR of about 7 to 12 cycles. One entry per CDR3 protein, called by TCRdb with MiXCR from the 5' RACE reads. The sample holds around 670,000 distinct CDR3 sequences; about 28% are singletons and the top ten take 15% to 17%.

J is TRBJ2-5 and V is TRBV20-1, with D possibly being TRBD1 (5 bases). This TCR was sampled from a woman at least 80 years old in good health. Sequencing was carried out using blood. Written as DNA, the CDR3 is TGCAGTGCTAGAGAGGTAAGGGGCTTGGGAGAGACCCAGTACTTC. Protein product: CSAREVRGLGETQYF.